This paragraph reports one T cell receptor (beta chain). In the original workflow: By means of reference gene primer amplification, nucleated cell counts were estimated. Here immunoSEQ multiplex PCR was the method, and the copy in TCRdb shows in-frame clones only, minus some. V, J and clone size reflect that table, while D and trimming were determined from the DNA. The data contain about 110,000 clones, 88% of them singletons. This record comes from a study of blood T cell repertoires in COVID-19. Study as a whole: The United States, Italy and Spain provided the acute and convalescent COVID-19 samples.

CDR1 is SNHLY and CDR2 is FYNNEI in the germline V gene. Trimming removed 6 bases at V and 4 bases at J, with 12 bases between. The CDR3 sequence is 14 residues long. The sequence was obtained from a human donor in a cohort sampled during active COVID-19. This chain links TRBV2 with TRBJ2-2; tentative D call: TRBD1 (6 bases). Sequenced: peripheral blood. The CDR3 loop reads CASRGGESTGELFF. The CDR3 nucleotides read TGTGCCAGCAGAGGGGGTGAGAGCACCGGGGAGCTGTTTTTT.